The subject of this entry is one T cell receptor (beta chain). These data originate in a study of blood T cell repertoires in COVID-19. Across the study: Sample material is recorded as cDNA or gDNA derived from T cells, B-cell-depleted T cells, or PBMCs.

Per the study methods: Estimates of nucleated cell counts were drawn from the amplification of reference gene primers. Clones were sequenced by immunoSEQ multiplex PCR, and TCRdb holds only the in-frame ones, with some missing. V and J calls and clone size are given by that table; D and trimming were obtained from the DNA. This table holds about 180,000 clones, around four fifths found once. CDR1 is SGHTA and CDR2 is FQGNSA in the germline V gene. Unmatched junction bases numbered 7, after V lost 5 bases and J lost 5 bases. This CDR3 comprises 15 residues. The material sequenced was peripheral blood. This TCR was recovered from a man aged 65 to 85 with active or convalescent COVID-19. The rearrangement joins TRBV7-2 to TRBJ2-4, with 9 bases matching TRBD1. The CDR3, as DNA: TGTGCCAGCAGCCCGGACAGGGGAGGGCAAAACATTCAGTACTTC. It encodes CASSPDRGGQNIQYF.